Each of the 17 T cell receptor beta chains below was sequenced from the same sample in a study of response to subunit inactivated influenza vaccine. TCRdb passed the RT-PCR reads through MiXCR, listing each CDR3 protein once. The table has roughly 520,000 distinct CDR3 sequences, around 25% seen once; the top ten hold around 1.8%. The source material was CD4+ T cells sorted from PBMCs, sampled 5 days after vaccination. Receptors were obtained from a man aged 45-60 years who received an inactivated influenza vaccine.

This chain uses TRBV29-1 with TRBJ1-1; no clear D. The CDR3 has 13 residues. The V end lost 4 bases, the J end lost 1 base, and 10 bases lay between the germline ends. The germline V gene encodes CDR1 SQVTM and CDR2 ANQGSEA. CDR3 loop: CSVALTENTEAFF. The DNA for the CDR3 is TGCAGCGTTGCTTTGACGGAGAACACTGAAGCTTTCTTT.

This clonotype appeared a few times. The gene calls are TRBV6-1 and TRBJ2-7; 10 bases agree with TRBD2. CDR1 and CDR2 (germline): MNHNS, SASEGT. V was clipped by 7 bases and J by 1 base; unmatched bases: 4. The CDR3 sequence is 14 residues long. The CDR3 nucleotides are TGTGCCAGCACGCCGACTAGCGGGTCCTACGAGCAGTACTTC. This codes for CASTPTSGSYEQYF.

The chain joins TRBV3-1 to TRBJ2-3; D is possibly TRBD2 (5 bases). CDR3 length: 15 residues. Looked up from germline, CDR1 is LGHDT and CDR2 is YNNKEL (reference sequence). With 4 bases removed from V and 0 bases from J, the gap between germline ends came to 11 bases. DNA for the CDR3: TGTGCCAGCAGCCGAATTCCGGGGAGCACAGATACGCAGTATTTT. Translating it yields CASSRIPGSTDTQYF.

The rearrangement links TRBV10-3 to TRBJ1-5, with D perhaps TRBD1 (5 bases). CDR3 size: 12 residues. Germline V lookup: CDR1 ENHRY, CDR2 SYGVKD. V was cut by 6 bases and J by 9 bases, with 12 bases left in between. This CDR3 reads CAISQQDGPQHF. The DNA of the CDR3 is TGTGCCATCAGCCAACAGGATGGGCCCCAGCATTTT.

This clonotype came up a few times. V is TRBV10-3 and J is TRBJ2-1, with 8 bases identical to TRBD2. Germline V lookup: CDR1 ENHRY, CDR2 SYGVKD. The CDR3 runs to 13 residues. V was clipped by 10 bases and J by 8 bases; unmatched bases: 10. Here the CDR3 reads CATTGGPLYEQFF. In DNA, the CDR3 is TGTGCCACCACGGGGGGGCCCCTCTATGAGCAGTTCTTC.

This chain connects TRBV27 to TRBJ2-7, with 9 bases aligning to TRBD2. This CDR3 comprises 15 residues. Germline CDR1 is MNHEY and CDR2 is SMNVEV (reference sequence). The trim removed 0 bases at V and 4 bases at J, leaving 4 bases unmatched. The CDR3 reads CASSLSISGRYEQYF. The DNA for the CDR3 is TGTGCCAGCAGTTTATCGATAAGCGGGAGGTACGAGCAGTACTTC.

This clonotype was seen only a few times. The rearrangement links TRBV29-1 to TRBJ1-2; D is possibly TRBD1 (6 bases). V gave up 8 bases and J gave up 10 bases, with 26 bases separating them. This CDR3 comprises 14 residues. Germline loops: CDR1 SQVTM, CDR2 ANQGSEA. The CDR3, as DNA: TGCAGCACCTCCGTAACAGGGCCTATGGGGGTCTACACCTTC. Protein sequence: CSTSVTGPMGVYTF. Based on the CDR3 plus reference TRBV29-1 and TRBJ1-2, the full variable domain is SAVISQKPSRDICQRGTSLTIQCQVDSQVTMMFWYRQQPGQSLTLIATANQGSEATYESGFVIDKFPISRPNLTFSTLTVSNMSPEDSSIYLCSTSVTGPMGVYTFGSGTRLTVV.

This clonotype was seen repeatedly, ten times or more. CDR3 coding DNA: TGCAGCGTCAGAGGGTCCGGGCAGTTCTTC. It is translated as CSVRGSGQFF. This chain uses TRBV29-1 with TRBJ2-1; possibly TRBD2 for D (5 bases). The V gene's germline CDR1 is SQVTM and CDR2 ANQGSEA. The CDR3 is 10 residues long. The V gene lost 6 bases and the J gene lost 12 bases, with 12 bases spanning the gap.

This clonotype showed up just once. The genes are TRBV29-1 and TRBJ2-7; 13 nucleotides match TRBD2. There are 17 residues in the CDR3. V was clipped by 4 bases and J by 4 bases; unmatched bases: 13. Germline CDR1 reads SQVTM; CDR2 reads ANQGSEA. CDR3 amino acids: CSVGVQGRTSGGYEQYF. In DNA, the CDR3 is TGCAGCGTTGGGGTCCAGGGTAGGACTAGCGGGGGTTACGAGCAGTACTTC.

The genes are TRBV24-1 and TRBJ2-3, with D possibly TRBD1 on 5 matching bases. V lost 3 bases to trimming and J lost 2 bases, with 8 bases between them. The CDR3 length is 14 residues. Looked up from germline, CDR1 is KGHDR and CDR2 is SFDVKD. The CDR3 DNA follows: TGTGCCACCAGTGATGCAGGGTACACAGATACGCAGTATTTT. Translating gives CATSDAGYTDTQYF.

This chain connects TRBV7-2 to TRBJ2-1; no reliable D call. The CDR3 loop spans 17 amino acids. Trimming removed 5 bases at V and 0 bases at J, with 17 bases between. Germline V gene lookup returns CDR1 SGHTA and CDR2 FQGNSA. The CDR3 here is CASSHVLIGYSYNEQFF. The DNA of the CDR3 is TGTGCCAGCAGCCACGTTCTTATAGGGTACTCCTACAATGAGCAGTTCTTC.

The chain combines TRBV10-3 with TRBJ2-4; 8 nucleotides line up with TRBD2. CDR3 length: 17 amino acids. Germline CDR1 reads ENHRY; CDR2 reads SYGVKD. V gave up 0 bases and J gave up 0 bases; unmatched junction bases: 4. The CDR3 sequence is CAISESSGGLAKNIQYF. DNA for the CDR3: TGTGCCATCAGTGAGTCCAGCGGGGGCCTAGCCAAAAACATTCAGTACTTC.

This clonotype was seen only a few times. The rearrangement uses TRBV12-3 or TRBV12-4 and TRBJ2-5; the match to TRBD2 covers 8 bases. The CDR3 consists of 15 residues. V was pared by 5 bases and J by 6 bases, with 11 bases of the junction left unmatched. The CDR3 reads CASSLTGGGGKTQYF. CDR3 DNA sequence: TGTGCCAGCAGTCTTACGGGGGGGGGAGGGAAGACCCAGTACTTC.

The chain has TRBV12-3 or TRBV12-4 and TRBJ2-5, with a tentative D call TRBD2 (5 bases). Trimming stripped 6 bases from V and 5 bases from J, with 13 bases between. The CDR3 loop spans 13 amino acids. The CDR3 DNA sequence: TGTGCCAGCAGAGGAAATCCGGGGGAGACCCAGTACTTC. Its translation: CASRGNPGETQYF.

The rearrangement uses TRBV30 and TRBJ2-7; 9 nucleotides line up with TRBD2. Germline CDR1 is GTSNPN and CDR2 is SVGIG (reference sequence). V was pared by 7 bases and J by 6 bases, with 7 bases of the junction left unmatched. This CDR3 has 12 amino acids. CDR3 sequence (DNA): TGTGCCTCAGGACTAGCGTGGGCCGAGCAGTACTTC. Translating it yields CASGLAWAEQYF.

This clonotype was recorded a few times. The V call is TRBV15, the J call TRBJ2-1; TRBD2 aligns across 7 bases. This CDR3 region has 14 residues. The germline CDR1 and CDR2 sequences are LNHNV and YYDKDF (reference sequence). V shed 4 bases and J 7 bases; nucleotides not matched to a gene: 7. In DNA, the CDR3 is TGTGCCACCAGCACCGCGGGAGTGGGAAATGAGCAGTTCTTC. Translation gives CATSTAGVGNEQFF.

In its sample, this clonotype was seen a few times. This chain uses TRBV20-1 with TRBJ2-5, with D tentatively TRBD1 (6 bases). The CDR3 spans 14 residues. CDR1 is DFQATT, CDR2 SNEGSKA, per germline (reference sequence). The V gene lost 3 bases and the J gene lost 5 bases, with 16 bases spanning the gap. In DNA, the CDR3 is TGCAGTGCTAGGGGGATATACAGGGAGGAGACCCAGTACTTC. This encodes CSARGIYREETQYF.